This entry lists 2 T cell receptor beta chains sequenced from one sample in a study of T cells in Graves' hyperthyroidism and ophthalmopathy (dated by TCRdb to about 2019). The library was built by means of multiplex PCR. Sequencing was carried out with an Illumina HiSeq 2000. The TCR beta CDR3 regions were amplified from RNA transcripts. A first-round RT-PCR of the TCR CDR3 used the HTBI primer set with the Qiagen OneStep RT-PCR kit. TCRdb ran its own pipeline on the public reads, namely fastp trimming at Q25 and MiXCR clone calling, and kept in-frame beta chains. Duplicate CDR3 protein sequences are folded into a single record with the most common DNA and genes. The table for this sample lists around 300,000 distinct CDR3 sequences; roughly 15% of them were counted only once. The ten biggest clones cover approximately 7.9% of the sample. The sample comprised blood. The receptors were sampled from a woman aged 40 to 55 with Graves' hyperthyroidism.

This clonotype was recorded at least ten times. The chain links TRBV3-1 to TRBJ2-4, with 9 bases fitting TRBD1. Germline loops: CDR1 LGHDT, CDR2 YNNKEL (reference sequence). CDR3 length: 15 residues. J lost 7 bases, V lost 3 bases, and 7 bases had no gene match. CDR3 nucleotides: TGTGCCAGCAGCCACCAGGGGACAGGGAGTAACATTCAGTACTTC. As protein: CASSHQGTGSNIQYF.

In this sample, this clonotype turned up many times. The V gene is TRBV28, the J gene TRBJ1-5; 11 bases line up with TRBD1. This CDR3 is built from 17 residues. J lost 6 bases, V lost 5 bases, and 12 bases had no gene match. Germline CDR1 MDHEN, CDR2 SYDVKM. CDR3 in amino acids: CASSPHWGQGVSQPQHF. The DNA for the CDR3 is TGTGCCAGCAGTCCTCACTGGGGACAGGGGGTAAGTCAGCCCCAGCATTTT.